This T cell receptor (beta chain) was captured by sequencing in a study of shared clonotypes between healthy human individuals. Study conclusions and caveats: A generally larger estimated richness was seen in naive subsets than in memory subsets.

Of note for this clone: Its specificity is not known.

The V gene lost 1 base and the J gene lost 4 bases, with 7 bases spanning the gap. The CDR3 has 14 residues. Looked up from germline, CDR1 is MGHRA and CDR2 is YSYEKL. CD45RA+ naive and CD45RA-negative memory subsets were separated from CD4+ cells. The table came from immunoSEQ multiplex PCR; TCRdb's copy has only in-frame clones and leaves some out. The sample records approximately 2.3 million clones, approximately 93% being singletons. This receptor was identified in a man aged 18 to 30 in good health. Some clones in this sample may be carry-over from other donors' samples. The rearrangement links TRBV4-1 to TRBJ1-4; unclear D gene. The sequenced material came from naive CD4+ T cells from PBMCs. Subset reported: CD45RA+ positively selected. CDR3 sequence (DNA): TGCGCCAGCAGCCAAGTTGAGGGTAATGAAAAACTGTTTTTT. The encoded protein is CASSQVEGNEKLFF.